This entry lists 3 T cell receptor beta chains sequenced from one sample in a study of blood T cells in healthy people across ages. With a J-beta primer mix and a sample-barcoded 5' primer, a second PCR ran about 7 to 11 cycles. TCRdb independently ran MiXCR on the 5' RACE reads; one entry per CDR3 protein. The repertoire holds some 710,000 distinct CDR3 sequences, with around 50% as singletons. The sample was blood. The receptors here all came from an elderly man in good health.

V usage is TRBV5-1 and J usage is TRBJ2-1; 13 bases align to TRBD2. The CDR3 contains 18 residues. The germline CDR1 and CDR2 sequences are SGHRS and YFSETQ. The ends lost 4 bases at V and 9 bases at J; junction bases unmatched: 16. The DNA for the CDR3 is TGCGCCAGCAGCCTCCGGACTAGCGGGAGAAGGTCGGTTGGTGAGCAGTTCTTC. This translates into CASSLRTSGRRSVGEQFF.

This chain connects TRBV10-2 to TRBJ1-1; TRBD1 is a possible D gene (6 bases). Germline assignment: CDR1 WSHSY and CDR2 SAAADI. The CDR3 is made up of 12 amino acids. V gave up 8 bases and J gave up 0 bases, with 7 bases separating them. The CDR3 bases are TGCGCCAGCGGGGGCATGAACACTGAAGCTTTCTTT. Translating gives CASGGMNTEAFF.

This sequence joins TRBV6-1 and TRBJ2-1; 10 bases fit TRBD2. The CDR3 extends over 16 amino acids. Germline CDR1 MNHNS, CDR2 SASEGT. With V trimmed by 2 bases and J by 8 bases, 9 bases remained unmatched. CDR3 sequence (DNA): TGTGCCAGCAGTGAAAGCGGGGGGGCGGGTTACCATGAGCAGTTCTTC. Protein sequence: CASSESGGAGYHEQFF.